This T cell receptor (beta chain) derives from a study of human T cells and chemical hapten exposure. Study outcomes and limitations: Counts of TCRs above 1 in 1000 frequency stayed unchanged with DPC sensitization.

Germline-derived CDR1 and CDR2 are MGHRA and YSYEKL. The CDR3 is 16 amino acids. The time point is: pre-sensitization, week 0. Specified treatment: therapeutic diphenylcyclopropenone sensitization with weekly scalp DPC. For the library, individual cDNA molecules each received unique molecular identifiers. TCRdb reanalysed the RACE reads using MiXCR and keeps one entry per CDR3 protein. The sample lists roughly 250,000 distinct CDR3 sequences; about 9.4% were seen once. A note on this clonotype: Its antigen is unknown. One junction end disagrees with the germline gene, perhaps due to a read error.

This TCR came from a middle-aged woman with alopecia areata. Some clones in this sample may be carry-over from other donors' samples. Specimen: whole blood, collected in connection with sensitization to the hapten diphenylcyclopropenone (DPC). This chain uses TRBV4-1 with TRBJ2-6; D may be TRBD1 (5 bases). CDR3 sequence (DNA): TGCGCCAGCAGCCAAGAACGACTCTCTGGGGCCAACATCCTGACTTTC. Protein: CASSQERLSGANILTF.